These 25 T cell receptor beta chains came from one sample sequenced in a study of shared clonotypes between healthy human individuals. Naive CD8 populations comprised CD45RO-negative cells positively selected for CCR7, excluding terminally differentiated effector memory CD45RA+ cells. Repertoires were generated with immunoSEQ multiplex PCR, while TCRdb's copy carries only in-frame clones and drops some. The sample lists roughly 650,000 clones; 96% were seen once. Sequencing was done on a sample of naive CD8+ T cells sorted from blood. These receptor sequences come from a woman in her 30s in good health.

The chain is built from TRBV5-1 and TRBJ2-1, with D possibly TRBD2 on 6 matching bases. V was trimmed by 6 bases and J by 0 bases, leaving 13 bases between them. This CDR3 region has 15 residues. Germline V CDR1 and CDR2: SGHRS, YFSETQ. The CDR3 coding sequence is TGCGCCAGCACCCCATCGGGAGACTCCTACAATGAGCAGTTCTTC. Translation: CASTPSGDSYNEQFF.

The rearrangement joins TRBV27 to TRBJ2-1; D not certain. The CDR3 is 13 residues long. Germline values: CDR1 MNHEY, CDR2 SMNVEV (reference sequence). Trimming removed 3 bases at V and 7 bases at J, with 10 bases between. In DNA form, the CDR3 reads TGTGCCAGCAGTTTGGGGAATCCGAATGAGCAGTTCTTC. This codes for CASSLGNPNEQFF.

This clone was detected only once. The rearrangement uses TRBV7-9 and TRBJ1-2; TRBD1 aligns across 9 bases. CDR1 and CDR2 from the germline V gene are SEHNR and FQNEAQ (reference sequence). The CDR3 sequence is 14 residues long. The junction had 9 bases not matched to a gene; V was cut back by 3 bases and J by 10 bases. The CDR3: CASSFNVQGADYTF. CDR3 nucleotide sequence: TGTGCCAGCAGCTTTAATGTACAGGGGGCTGACTACACCTTC.

The V call is TRBV5-5, the J call TRBJ2-1; the match to TRBD2 covers 7 bases. CDR1 is SGHKS and CDR2 is YYEKEE in the germline V gene (reference sequence). J was trimmed by 4 bases and V by 4 bases; bases with no gene match: 11. The CDR3 has 16 residues. Here the CDR3 reads CASSGRREARYNEQFF. The CDR3 DNA sequence: TGTGCCAGCAGCGGACGCCGGGAGGCCAGGTACAATGAGCAGTTCTTC.

This rearrangement joins TRBV18 to TRBJ1-3; no clear D gene. V was pared by 2 bases and J by 0 bases, with 11 bases between. CDR1 and CDR2 from the germline V gene are KGHSH and LQKENI. CDR3 length equals 16 residues. The CDR3: CASSPAGPSSGNTIYF. CDR3 sequence (DNA): TGTGCCAGCTCACCAGCGGGCCCCAGCTCTGGAAACACCATATATTTT.

The chain couples TRBV9 to TRBJ2-3; 12 nucleotides line up with TRBD2. V shed 4 bases and J 6 bases; nucleotides not matched to a gene: 6. The length of the CDR3 is 15 residues. CDR1 is SGDLS and CDR2 is YYNGEE in the germline V gene. CDR3 bases: TGTGCCAGCAGCCCAACCGGGACTAGCGGGGATACGCAGTATTTT. It specifies CASSPTGTSGDTQYF. The full variable domain, completed using reference TRBV9 and TRBJ2-3, is DSGVTQTPKHLITATGQRVTLRCSPRSGDLSVYWYQQSLDQGLQFLIQYYNGEERAKGNILERFSAQQFPDLHSELNLSSLELGDSALYFCASSPTGTSGDTQYFGPGTRLTVL.

The chain links TRBV5-1 to TRBJ2-1; no definite D call. The CDR3 extends over 13 amino acids. V lost 3 bases, J lost 8 bases, and 12 bases lay in between. CDR1 is SGHRS and CDR2 is YFSETQ in the germline V gene. CDR3 bases: TGCGCCAGCAGCTCCAGCCTGGGCGATGAGCAGTTCTTC. As protein: CASSSSLGDEQFF. Supplemented by reference TRBV5-1 and TRBJ2-1, the full variable domain reads KAGVTQTPRYLIKTRGQQVTLSCSPISGHRSVSWYQQTPGQGLQFLFEYFSETQRNKGNFPGRFSGRQFSNSRSEMNVSTLELGDSALYLCASSSSLGDEQFFGPGTRLTVL.

This rearrangement joins TRBV13 to TRBJ2-7; TRBD1 matches 7 bases. The CDR3 totals 15 residues. Per the germline V gene, CDR1 is PRHDT and CDR2 is FYEKMQ (reference sequence). The V segment lost 5 bases and the J segment 0 bases; nucleotides outside the gene matches: 7. This CDR3 is CASSLPGGPSYEQYF. CDR3 nucleotides: TGTGCCAGCAGCCTCCCAGGGGGTCCCTCCTACGAGCAGTACTTC. The full variable domain, rest sourced from reference TRBV13 and TRBJ2-7, is AAGVIQSPRHLIKEKRETATLKCYPIPRHDTVYWYQQGPGQDPQFLISFYEKMQSDKGSIPDRFSAQQFSDYHSELNMSSLELGDSALYFCASSLPGGPSYEQYFGPGTRLTVT.

The chain couples TRBV28 to TRBJ1-3; D gene uncertain. V lost 3 bases and J 0 bases, leaving 15 bases between the germline ends. Germline V gives CDR1 MDHEN, CDR2 SYDVKM. The CDR3 has 17 amino acids. CDR3: CASSLGSVPYSGNTIYF. The CDR3 coding sequence is TGTGCCAGCAGTTTGGGAAGCGTCCCATACTCTGGAAACACCATATATTTT.

The chain joins TRBV11-3 to TRBJ2-3, with 9 bases fitting TRBD2. The CDR3 covers 15 residues. Per the germline V gene, CDR1 is SGHNT and CDR2 is YENEEA. V gave up 5 bases and J gave up 3 bases; unmatched junction bases: 6. The CDR3 loop reads CASSGAGGGTDTQYF. DNA for the CDR3: TGTGCCAGCAGCGGCGCGGGAGGGGGGACAGATACGCAGTATTTT.

The chain joins TRBV19 to TRBJ2-7, with D hard to call. The CDR3 is 14 amino acids. Per germline, CDR1 LNHDA and CDR2 SQIVND (reference sequence). V lost 5 bases, J lost 2 bases, and 13 bases lay in between. The CDR3 protein is CASSPRAITYEQYF. The CDR3 DNA reads TGTGCCAGTAGTCCCCGGGCCATAACCTACGAGCAGTACTTC.

The CDR3 nucleotides are TGTGCCAGCTTCAATAGCGGGAGGTACAATGAGCAGTTCTTC. Translating gives CASFNSGRYNEQFF. The gene calls are TRBV7-9 and TRBJ2-1; 10 bases map to TRBD2. The CDR3 runs to 14 residues. Trimming cost V 8 bases and J 4 bases; bases outside gene matches: 5. Germline V gives CDR1 SEHNR, CDR2 FQNEAQ (reference sequence).

The chain employs TRBV25-1 and TRBJ1-1, with D possibly TRBD1 on 6 matching bases. Per germline, CDR1 MGHDK and CDR2 SYGVNS. The CDR3 totals 14 residues. The V gene lost 4 bases and the J gene lost 1 base, with 10 bases spanning the gap. CDR3 DNA sequence: TGTGCCAGCAGTGTATGGGGGCAGAACACTGAAGCTTTCTTT. This encodes CASSVWGQNTEAFF.

The genes are TRBV5-4 and TRBJ2-7; D perhaps matches TRBD2 (5 bases). From germline, CDR1 is SGHNT and CDR2 YYREEE (reference sequence). The V end was cut by 0 bases, the J end by 3 bases, with 7 bases between. The CDR3 loop spans 13 amino acids. The CDR3 nucleotides are TGTGCCAGCAGCTTGGAACGGGACTACGAGCAGTACTTC. Translation: CASSLERDYEQYF.

The gene calls are TRBV11-2 and TRBJ2-3; no reliable D call. V lost 3 bases and J lost 4, with 5 bases in between. Germline V gene data show CDR1 as SGHAT and CDR2 as FQNNGV. The CDR3 runs 12 residues. The chain's CDR3 is CASSFAADTQYF. CDR3 coding DNA: TGTGCCAGCAGCTTTGCGGCAGATACGCAGTATTTT.

The gene calls are TRBV27 and TRBJ2-1; TRBD2 matches at 13 bases. This CDR3 spans 16 amino acids. From germline, CDR1 is MNHEY and CDR2 SMNVEV (reference sequence). V was pared by 5 bases and J by 8 bases, with 9 bases of the junction left unmatched. CDR3 bases: TGTGCCAGCAGTCCTCGGACTAGCGGGAGTTCCGATGAGCAGTTCTTC. This sequence encodes CASSPRTSGSSDEQFF.

The chain has TRBV6-5 and TRBJ1-1; no clear D. The CDR3 length is 14 residues. The V end was cut by 4 bases, the J end by 1 base, with 10 bases between. The germline gives CDR1 MNHEY, CDR2 SVGAGI. The CDR3 nucleotides read TGTGCCAGCAGTTTACAGTTGGGGAACACTGAAGCTTTCTTT. It encodes CASSLQLGNTEAFF.

The chain couples TRBV7-9 to TRBJ2-7; 10 bases align to TRBD2. Unmatched junction bases numbered 6, after V lost 4 bases and J lost 6 bases. Germline values: CDR1 SEHNR, CDR2 FQNEAQ (reference sequence). The CDR3 is 14 amino acids. The CDR3 spells CASSSASGRGEQYF. The CDR3 DNA follows: TGTGCCAGCAGCTCCGCTAGCGGGAGAGGCGAGCAGTACTTC.

V usage is TRBV4-2 and J usage is TRBJ1-5; D is perhaps TRBD1 (5 bases). The CDR3 has 15 residues. In germline, CDR1 is LGHNA, CDR2 YNFKEQ. Trimming removed 5 bases at V and 0 bases at J, with 11 bases between. The CDR3 loop is CASSEHRFSNQPQHF. CDR3 DNA sequence: TGTGCCAGCAGCGAACACAGGTTTAGCAATCAGCCCCAGCATTTT.

This rearrangement joins TRBV5-6 to TRBJ2-7, with 11 bases that match TRBD2. The CDR3 contains 16 residues. V lost 1 base and J lost 3; bases outside the gene matches: 6. Per the germline V gene, CDR1 is SGHDT and CDR2 is YYEEEE. In DNA, the CDR3 is TGTGCCAGCAGCTTGTCCCCTAGCGGGAGGTTCTACGAGCAGTACTTC. Translated: CASSLSPSGRFYEQYF.

The chain has TRBV27 and TRBJ2-3; D is unresolved. This CDR3 is 15 amino acids long. Trimming left V 5 bases short and J 0 bases short, with 12 bases between. Germline CDR1 reads MNHEY; CDR2 reads SMNVEV (reference sequence). In DNA, the CDR3 is TGTGCCAGCAGTATCAGCGTGGGCAGCACAGATACGCAGTATTTT. Translating it yields CASSISVGSTDTQYF.

This chain joins TRBV7-9 and TRBJ2-5; 7 bases match TRBD2. The V and J ends lost 8 bases and 4 bases, in that order; junction bases with no gene match: 7. CDR1 SEHNR and CDR2 FQNEAQ come from the germline V gene (reference sequence). The CDR3 is made up of 13 amino acids. CDR3 residues: CASQDGGVETQYF. CDR3 bases: TGTGCCAGCCAGGATGGGGGGGTAGAGACCCAGTACTTC.

CDR3 amino acids: CASSQVTLERDTEAFF. The CDR3 DNA reads as TGTGCCAGCAGCCAAGTCACTTTAGAAAGGGACACTGAAGCTTTCTTT. The J gene is TRBJ1-1, the V gene TRBV4-2; D not resolved. The CDR3 sequence is 16 residues long. Germline lookup yields CDR1 LGHNA and CDR2 YNFKEQ. V was cut by 1 base and J by 3 bases, with 15 bases left in between.

The chain couples TRBV2 to TRBJ2-1; the match to TRBD1 covers 8 bases. The CDR3 runs 15 residues. Germline values: CDR1 SNHLY, CDR2 FYNNEI. The V segment lost 5 bases and the J segment 4 bases; nucleotides outside the gene matches: 7. CDR3 sequence (DNA): TGTGCCAGCAGTCCCCGGGACAGGACTTACAATGAGCAGTTCTTC. It is translated as CASSPRDRTYNEQFF.

V gene TRBV10-2 combines with J gene TRBJ2-5; D perhaps matches TRBD1 (6 bases). The V gene lost 5 bases and the J gene lost 3 bases, with 13 bases spanning the gap. The CDR3 has 14 residues. In germline, CDR1 is WSHSY, CDR2 SAAADI. Here the CDR3 reads CASSPTGTKETQYF. The DNA for the CDR3 is TGCGCCAGCAGTCCCACAGGGACCAAAGAGACCCAGTACTTC.